The 10 T cell receptor beta chains below were found in one sample sequenced in a study of cytomegalovirus exposure and HLA in healthy donors. The assay was immunoSEQ multiplex PCR, and TCRdb's table has in-frame clones only and misses some. Altogether over 100,000 clones are present, roughly 88% being singletons, with the ten largest covering roughly 6.3%. Sequenced sample: PBMCs. The receptors shown here come from a woman aged 18 to 35 in good health and CMV-seropositive.

This CDR3 reads CASSSSGITGNTIYF. In DNA, the CDR3 is TGTGCCAGCAGTTCATCCGGGATTACTGGAAACACCATATATTTT. The chain carries TRBV6-6 and TRBJ1-3; D is unresolved. This CDR3 is 15 amino acids long. V lost 4 bases and J 2 bases, leaving 12 bases between the germline ends. Per the germline V gene, CDR1 is MNHNY and CDR2 is SVGAGI (reference sequence).

This clone was counted once. This chain links TRBV7-6 with TRBJ1-1; D might be TRBD1 (5 bases). V gave up 11 bases and J gave up 4 bases, with 14 bases separating them. The CDR3 length is 12 residues. Per germline, CDR1 SGHVS and CDR2 FNYEAQ. The DNA of the CDR3 is TGTGCCTGTTGGGACTGGGGCACTGAAGCTTTCTTT. This codes for CACWDWGTEAFF.

This clone was picked up a small number of times. This chain joins TRBV4-2 and TRBJ2-7, with D hard to call. Germline CDR1 is LGHNA and CDR2 is YNFKEQ. The CDR3 covers 14 residues. V was clipped by 0 bases and J by 2 bases, with 8 bases between them. The CDR3 DNA is TGTGCCAGCAGCCAAGATGTCAGAACCTACGAGCAGTACTTC. It translates to CASSQDVRTYEQYF.

V usage is TRBV27 and J usage is TRBJ2-7; the D is unclear. The CDR3 runs to 13 residues. V lost 8 bases, J lost 0 bases, and 11 bases lay in between. Germline CDR1 and CDR2: MNHEY and SMNVEV (reference sequence). In DNA, the CDR3 is TGTGCCAGCGGTTACCGGAGCTCCTACGAGCAGTACTTC. Its protein product is CASGYRSSYEQYF.

V gene TRBV9 combines with J gene TRBJ2-3, with 8 bases lining up with TRBD1. This CDR3 contains 15 residues. Germline assignment: CDR1 SGDLS and CDR2 YYNGEE. Germline trimming cut 3 bases from V and 4 bases from J; bases unmatched to any gene: 7. In nucleotides, the CDR3 is TGTGCCAGCAGCGGAGGACAGGGCCCTCCAGATACGCAGTATTTT. Encoded protein: CASSGGQGPPDTQYF.

The V and J genes are TRBV6-1 and TRBJ1-2; D gene uncertain. Per germline, CDR1 MNHNS and CDR2 SASEGT. V lost 7 bases and J 4 bases, leaving 16 bases between the germline ends. The CDR3 contains 14 residues. DNA of the CDR3: TGTGCCAGCATCTATTGGGAAGGAGGCTATGGCTACACCTTC. Translating gives CASIYWEGGYGYTF.

The chain employs TRBV19 and TRBJ1-5, with 7 bases that match TRBD1. Germline V gene sequence: CDR1 LNHDA, CDR2 SQIVND (reference sequence). CDR3 length: 13 residues. The V segment lost 5 bases and the J segment 9 bases; nucleotides outside the gene matches: 7. The CDR3 sequence is CASSPDRVWPQHF. In DNA form, the CDR3 reads TGTGCCAGTAGTCCCGACAGGGTTTGGCCCCAGCATTTT.

CDR3 residues: CASSYSGGGTGELFF. DNA of the CDR3: TGTGCCAGCAGCTATAGCGGGGGGGGCACCGGGGAGCTGTTTTTT. The chain couples TRBV13 to TRBJ2-2; 11 bases align to TRBD2. The V segment lost 4 bases and the J segment 4 bases; nucleotides outside the gene matches: 2. This CDR3 contains 15 residues. From germline, CDR1 is PRHDT and CDR2 FYEKMQ (reference sequence).

This clone was detected only once. The chain uses TRBV9 and TRBJ1-3, with 9 bases fitting TRBD1. The CDR3 is made up of 18 amino acids. CDR1 is SGDLS and CDR2 is YYNGEE in the germline V gene. V was clipped by 0 bases and J by 0 bases; unmatched bases: 7. The CDR3 DNA reads as TGTGCCAGCAGCGTAGGGGGACAGGGCCTTAACTCTGGAAACACCATATATTTT. As protein: CASSVGGQGLNSGNTIYF.

The rearrangement uses TRBV25-1 and TRBJ2-7; 11 nucleotides align to TRBD2. J lost 6 bases, V lost 0 bases, and 4 bases had no gene match. CDR3 length: 15 amino acids. Germline V gene sequence: CDR1 MGHDK, CDR2 SYGVNS. This CDR3 is CASSEYLTSGIEQYF. The DNA of the CDR3 is TGTGCCAGCAGTGAATATTTGACTAGCGGGATCGAGCAGTACTTC.